What follows is one T cell receptor (beta chain) and its context. The antigen is undetermined. The V gene lost 5 bases and the J gene lost 5 bases, with 8 bases spanning the gap. The CDR3 totals 12 residues. The record originates from a study of T cell responses to AZD1222 COVID-19 vaccine. Regarding the study as a whole: Clonal diversity was possibly underestimated, and the donors were mostly white British, with more females. An increase in Spike-specific TCR breadth and depth was observed after two AZD1222 doses. Repertoire sampling happened only post peak T cell response. Spike-wide vaccine-associated CD4 TCRs dominated at 160-218 and 743-854.

Method: immunoSEQ multiplex PCR; TCRdb's copy keeps in-frame clones and lacks some. The table records 100,000 to 130,000 clones, under 95% of them present only once. The chain combines TRBV12-3 or TRBV12-4 with TRBJ2-3; unclear D gene. This specimen consisted of peripheral blood, obtained 28 days after the second AZD1222 dose. This TCR came from an adult who received the AZD1222 COVID-19 vaccine. The CDR3 DNA reads TGTGCCAGCAGTGTTTGGGGAGATACGCAGTATTTT. It encodes CASSVWGDTQYF.